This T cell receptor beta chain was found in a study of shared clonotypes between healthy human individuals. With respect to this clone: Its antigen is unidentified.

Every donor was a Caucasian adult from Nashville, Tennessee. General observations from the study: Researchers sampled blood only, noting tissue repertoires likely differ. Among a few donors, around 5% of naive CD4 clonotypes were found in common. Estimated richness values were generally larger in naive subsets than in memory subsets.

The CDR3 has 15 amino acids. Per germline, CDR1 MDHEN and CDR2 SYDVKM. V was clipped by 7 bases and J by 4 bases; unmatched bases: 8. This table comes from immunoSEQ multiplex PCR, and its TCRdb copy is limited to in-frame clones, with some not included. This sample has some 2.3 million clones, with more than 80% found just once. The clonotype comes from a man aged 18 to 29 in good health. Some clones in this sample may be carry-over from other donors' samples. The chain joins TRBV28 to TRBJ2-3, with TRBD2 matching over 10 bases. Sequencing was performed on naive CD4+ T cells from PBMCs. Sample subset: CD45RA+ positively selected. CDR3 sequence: CASNPPSGRADTQYF. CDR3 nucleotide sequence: TGTGCCAGCAACCCACCCAGCGGGAGGGCAGATACGCAGTATTTT.